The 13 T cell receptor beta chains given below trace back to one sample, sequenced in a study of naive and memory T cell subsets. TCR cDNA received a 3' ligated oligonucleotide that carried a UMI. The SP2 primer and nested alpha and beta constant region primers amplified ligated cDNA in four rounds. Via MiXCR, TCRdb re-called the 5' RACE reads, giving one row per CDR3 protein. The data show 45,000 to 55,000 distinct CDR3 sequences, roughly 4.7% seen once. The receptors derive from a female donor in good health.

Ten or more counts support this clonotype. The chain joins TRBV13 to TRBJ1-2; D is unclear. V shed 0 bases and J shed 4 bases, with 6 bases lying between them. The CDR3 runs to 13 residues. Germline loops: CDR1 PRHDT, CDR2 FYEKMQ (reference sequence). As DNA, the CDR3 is TGTGCCAGCAGCTTAGGACAGAGCTATGGCTACACCTTC. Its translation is CASSLGQSYGYTF.

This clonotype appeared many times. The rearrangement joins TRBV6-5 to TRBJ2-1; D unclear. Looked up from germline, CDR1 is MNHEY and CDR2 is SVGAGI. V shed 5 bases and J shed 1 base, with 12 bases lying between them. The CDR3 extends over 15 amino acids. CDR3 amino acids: CASSPAAGSYNEQFF. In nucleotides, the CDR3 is TGTGCCAGCAGTCCCGCGGCAGGTTCCTACAATGAGCAGTTCTTC.

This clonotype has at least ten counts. The CDR3 coding sequence is TGTGCCAGTAGTATTGGCCAGACGCGTCAGCCCCAGCATTTT. This translates into CASSIGQTRQPQHF. The rearrangement joins TRBV19 to TRBJ1-5; D remains unclear. The V gene lost 3 bases and the J gene lost 6 bases, with 12 bases spanning the gap. Germline-derived CDR1 and CDR2 are LNHDA and SQIVND (reference sequence). The CDR3 covers 14 residues.

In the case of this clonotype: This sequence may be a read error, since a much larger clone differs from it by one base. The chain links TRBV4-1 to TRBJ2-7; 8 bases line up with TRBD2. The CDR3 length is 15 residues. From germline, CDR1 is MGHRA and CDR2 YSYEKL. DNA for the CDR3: TGCGCCAGCAGCCAGGTACTTAGCGGGATCGACGAGCGGTACTTC. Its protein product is CASSQVLSGIDERYF.

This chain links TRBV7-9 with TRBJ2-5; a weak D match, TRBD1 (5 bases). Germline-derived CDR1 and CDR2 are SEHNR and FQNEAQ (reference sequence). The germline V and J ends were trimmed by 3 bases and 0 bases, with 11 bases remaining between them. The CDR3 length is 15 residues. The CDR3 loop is CASSFNPGNQETQYF. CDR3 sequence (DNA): TGTGCCAGCAGCTTTAACCCAGGGAACCAAGAGACCCAGTACTTC.

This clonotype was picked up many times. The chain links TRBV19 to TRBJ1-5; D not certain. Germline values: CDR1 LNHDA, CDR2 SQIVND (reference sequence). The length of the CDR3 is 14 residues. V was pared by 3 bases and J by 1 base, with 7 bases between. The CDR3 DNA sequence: TGTGCCAGTAGTATCCGGGGAAGCAATCAGCCCCAGCATTTT. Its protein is CASSIRGSNQPQHF.

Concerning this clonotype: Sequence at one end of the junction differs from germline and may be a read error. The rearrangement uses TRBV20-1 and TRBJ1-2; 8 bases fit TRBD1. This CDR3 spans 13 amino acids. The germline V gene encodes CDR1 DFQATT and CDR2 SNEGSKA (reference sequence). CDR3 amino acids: CSAIRQGYYGDTF. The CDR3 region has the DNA TGCAGTGCTATAAGACAGGGGTACTATGGCGACACCTTC.

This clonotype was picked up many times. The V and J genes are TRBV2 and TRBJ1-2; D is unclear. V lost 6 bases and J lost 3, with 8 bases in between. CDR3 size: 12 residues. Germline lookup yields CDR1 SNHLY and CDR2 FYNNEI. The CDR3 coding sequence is TGTGCCAGCAGCGGGGTCGACTATGGCTACACCTTC. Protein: CASSGVDYGYTF.

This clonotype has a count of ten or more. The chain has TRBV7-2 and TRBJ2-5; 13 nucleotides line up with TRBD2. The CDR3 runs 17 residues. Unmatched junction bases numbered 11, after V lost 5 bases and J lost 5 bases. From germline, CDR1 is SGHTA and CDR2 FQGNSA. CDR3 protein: CASSPRTSGSGGETQYF. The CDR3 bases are TGTGCCAGCAGCCCCCGGACTAGCGGGAGTGGAGGGGAGACCCAGTACTTC.

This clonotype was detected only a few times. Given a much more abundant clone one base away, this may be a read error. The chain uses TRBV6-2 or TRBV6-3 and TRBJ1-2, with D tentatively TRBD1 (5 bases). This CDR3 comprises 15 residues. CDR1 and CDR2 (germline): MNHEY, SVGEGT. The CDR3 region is CASGVPGVAEYGDTF. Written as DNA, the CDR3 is TGTGCCAGCGGCGTGCCGGGGGTCGCGGAATATGGCGACACCTTC.

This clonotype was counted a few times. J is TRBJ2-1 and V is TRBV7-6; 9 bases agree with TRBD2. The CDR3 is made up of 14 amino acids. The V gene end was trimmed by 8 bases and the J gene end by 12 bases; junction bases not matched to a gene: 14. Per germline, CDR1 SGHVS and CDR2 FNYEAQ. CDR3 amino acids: CASEVAAGGGRQFF. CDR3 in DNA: TGTGCCAGCGAGGTTGCAGCGGGAGGAGGGCGGCAGTTCTTC.

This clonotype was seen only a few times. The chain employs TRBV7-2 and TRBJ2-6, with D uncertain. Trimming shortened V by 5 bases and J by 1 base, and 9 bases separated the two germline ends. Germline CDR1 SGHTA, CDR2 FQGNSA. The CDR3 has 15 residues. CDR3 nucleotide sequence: TGTGCCAGCAGCGCAACATTGTCTGGGGCCAACGTCCTGACTTTC. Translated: CASSATLSGANVLTF.

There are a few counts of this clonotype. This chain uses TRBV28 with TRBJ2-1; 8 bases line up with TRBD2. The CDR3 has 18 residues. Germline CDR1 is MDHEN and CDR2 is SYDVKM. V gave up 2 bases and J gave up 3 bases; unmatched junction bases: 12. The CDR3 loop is CASSLPLRASGRYNEQFF. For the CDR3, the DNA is TGTGCCAGCAGTTTACCCCTTCGGGCTAGCGGGCGCTACAATGAGCAGTTCTTC.